These 20 T cell receptor beta chains were all obtained from the same sample, sequenced in a study of shared clonotypes between healthy human individuals. The assay was immunoSEQ multiplex PCR, and TCRdb's table has in-frame clones only and misses some. The data show more than 550,000 clones, around 90% seen once. Source material: memory CD8+ T cells from PBMCs. Subset indicated: CD45RO+ cells pooled with CCR7-negative TemRA cells. These receptors were taken from a man aged 18 to 30 in good health. Some clones in this sample may be carry-over from other donors' samples.

The chain carries TRBV7-8 and TRBJ2-7, with D perhaps TRBD1 (7 bases). Germline-derived CDR1 and CDR2 are SGHVS and FQNEAQ. The CDR3 spans 16 residues. V lost 5 bases, J lost 2 bases, and 19 bases lay in between. In nucleotides, the CDR3 is TGTGCCAGCAGCCAATCCGGGGCAGGGGGGCCCTACGAGCAGTACTTC. Amino acid sequence: CASSQSGAGGPYEQYF.

This rearrangement joins TRBV7-9 to TRBJ1-1; TRBD1 aligns across 10 bases. Per the germline V gene, CDR1 is SEHNR and CDR2 is FQNEAQ (reference sequence). The ends lost 4 bases at V and 7 bases at J; junction bases unmatched: 3. This CDR3 is built from 13 residues. For the CDR3, the DNA is TGTGCCAGCAGCTCGGACAGGGGGAGTGAAGCTTTCTTT. Amino acids: CASSSDRGSEAFF. Variable domain in full (rest from reference TRBV7-9 and TRBJ1-1): DTGVSQNPRHKITKRGQNVTFRCDPISEHNRLYWYRQTLGQGPEFLTYFQNEAQLEKSRLLSDRFSAERPKGSFSTLEIQRTEQGDSAMYLCASSSDRGSEAFFGQGTRLTVV.

This clone is a singleton in its sample. The rearrangement joins TRBV28 to TRBJ2-1; D possibly corresponds to TRBD1 (5 bases). The CDR3 is made up of 13 amino acids. Deletions cut 3 bases from V and 10 bases from J, with 13 bases between. Germline V gene sequence: CDR1 MDHEN, CDR2 SYDVKM. In nucleotides, the CDR3 is TGTGCCAGCAGTTTTCAGGGTAGTGGAGAGCAGTTCTTC. This codes for CASSFQGSGEQFF.

Comments on this clone: The same CDR3 arises from other DNA sequences in this sample as well. V gene TRBV28 combines with J gene TRBJ2-7; no clear D. V was cut by 6 bases and J by 2 bases, with 11 bases left in between. The germline V gene has CDR1 MDHEN and CDR2 SYDVKM. This CDR3 is 13 amino acids long. The CDR3 is CASSPDGPYEQYF. The CDR3 region has the DNA TGTGCCAGCAGCCCGGACGGACCCTACGAGCAGTACTTC. Together with reference TRBV28 and TRBJ2-7, the CDR3 gives the full variable domain: DVKVTQSSRYLVKRTGEKVFLECVQDMDHENMFWYRQDPGLGLRLIYFSYDVKMKEKGDIPEGYSVSREKKERFSLILESASTNQTSMYLCASSPDGPYEQYFGPGTRLTVT.

The V and J genes are TRBV9 and TRBJ2-1; the match to TRBD2 covers 10 bases. This CDR3 has 16 amino acids. Germline V CDR1 and CDR2: SGDLS, YYNGEE. The ends lost 4 bases at V and 7 bases at J; junction bases unmatched: 11. CDR3 coding DNA: TGTGCCAGCAGCTCCCCCCCTAGCGGGAGCTTAAATGAGCAGTTCTTC. Translated, it gives CASSSPPSGSLNEQFF.

The genes are TRBV19 and TRBJ1-1, with D possibly being TRBD1 (5 bases). Germline CDR1 is LNHDA and CDR2 is SQIVND (reference sequence). The CDR3 contains 14 residues. V was trimmed by 5 bases and J by 3 bases, leaving 13 bases between them. The CDR3 region has the DNA TGTGCCAGTAGTGTCCTCACAGGTCACACTGAAGCTTTCTTT. Protein: CASSVLTGHTEAFF.

The chain employs TRBV28 and TRBJ1-1; D gene unclear. Germline V gives CDR1 MDHEN, CDR2 SYDVKM. This CDR3 spans 11 amino acids. V shed 6 bases and J shed 8 bases, with 10 bases lying between them. CDR3 loop: CASRWQREAFF. The DNA for the CDR3 is TGTGCCAGCAGGTGGCAGCGCGAAGCTTTCTTT.

V is TRBV25-1 and J is TRBJ2-5; D is undetermined. The CDR3 spans 12 residues. V was clipped by 7 bases and J by 4 bases, with 10 bases between them. Looked up from germline, CDR1 is MGHDK and CDR2 is SYGVNS. The CDR3 is CASTKSTETQYF. The CDR3 nucleotides are TGTGCCAGCACGAAGAGTACAGAGACCCAGTACTTC.

DNA for the CDR3: TGTGCCACCAGCATAGGGCCTTCCTACGAGCAGTACTTC. The encoded protein is CATSIGPSYEQYF. V is TRBV15 and J is TRBJ2-7, with D unclear. Germline CDR1 and CDR2: LNHNV and YYDKDF (reference sequence). The CDR3 has 13 residues. The V gene lost 4 bases and the J gene lost 1 base, with 8 bases spanning the gap.

The gene calls are TRBV6-5 and TRBJ2-7, with D possibly matching TRBD1 (7 bases). The CDR3 totals 14 residues. The V gene lost 0 bases and the J gene lost 3 bases, with 9 bases spanning the gap. From germline, CDR1 is MNHEY and CDR2 SVGAGI. The CDR3 bases are TGTGCCAGCAGTTACTCGCAGGGGGGCTACGAGCAGTACTTC. Translation: CASSYSQGGYEQYF.

The chain has TRBV2 and TRBJ1-5, with D tentatively TRBD1 (5 bases). The CDR3 totals 18 residues. From germline, CDR1 is SNHLY and CDR2 FYNNEI. V lost 4 bases and J 5 bases, leaving 24 bases between the germline ends. CDR3: CASSVNPDSPEGYQPQHF. As DNA, the CDR3 is TGTGCCAGCAGTGTCAATCCCGACAGCCCCGAGGGTTATCAGCCCCAGCATTTT. Looking up the rest from reference TRBV2 and TRBJ1-5 gives the full variable domain: EPEVTQTPSHQVTQMGQEVILRCVPISNHLYFYWYRQILGQKVEFLVSFYNNEISEKSEIFDDQFSVERPDGSNFTLKIRSTKLEDSAMYFCASSVNPDSPEGYQPQHFGDGTRLSIL.

This chain connects TRBV29-1 to TRBJ2-2, with 8 positions matching TRBD1. This CDR3 has 15 residues. The germline CDR1 and CDR2 sequences are SQVTM and ANQGSEA. V gave up 2 bases and J gave up 6 bases; unmatched junction bases: 8. CDR3 sequence: CSVETGRGRPGELFF. The CDR3 coding sequence is TGCAGCGTTGAAACCGGCAGGGGGCGTCCCGGGGAGCTGTTTTTT.

V and J are TRBV12-5 and TRBJ1-1; D remains ambiguous. The CDR3 runs to 13 residues. In germline, CDR1 is LGHNT, CDR2 FRNRAP. V dropped 2 bases and J dropped 1 base, with 5 bases sitting between them. CDR3 sequence (DNA): TGTGCTAGTGGTTTGTACAGGAACACTGAAGCTTTCTTT. Translation gives CASGLYRNTEAFF.

The rearrangement joins TRBV7-2 to TRBJ2-3; D may be TRBD2 (7 bases). CDR3 length: 15 residues. The V gene's germline CDR1 is SGHTA and CDR2 FQGNSA. Trimming left V 5 bases short and J 4 bases short, with 16 bases between. CDR3 amino acids: CASSTQRGGADTQYF. The CDR3 bases are TGTGCCAGCAGCACCCAAAGGGGGGGGGCAGATACGCAGTATTTT.

The CDR3 DNA reads as TGTGCCAGCAGCCCTGGGCAGGTCAATGAGCAGTTCTTC. It yields the protein CASSPGQVNEQFF. The chain joins TRBV27 to TRBJ2-1; D is uncertain. Germline V gives CDR1 MNHEY, CDR2 SMNVEV (reference sequence). The CDR3 runs 13 residues. Trimming took off 6 bases at V and 6 bases at J, with 12 bases between the two ends.

V is TRBV5-5 and J is TRBJ1-1, with a weak D call TRBD1 (5 bases). This CDR3 region has 14 residues. Germline V gene lookup returns CDR1 SGHKS and CDR2 YYEKEE (reference sequence). The germline V and J ends were trimmed by 0 bases and 3 bases, with 9 bases remaining between them. CDR3 bases: TGTGCCAGCAGCTTGGGAGGGGCGGACACTGAAGCTTTCTTT. This sequence encodes CASSLGGADTEAFF.

This rearrangement joins TRBV4-1 to TRBJ2-1; 10 bases map to TRBD2. The ends lost 6 bases at V and 5 bases at J; junction bases unmatched: 10. CDR1 is MGHRA, CDR2 YSYEKL, per germline. The CDR3 is made up of 16 amino acids. The CDR3 region is CASSPLAGAFDNEQFF. CDR3 coding DNA: TGCGCCAGCAGTCCCCTAGCGGGGGCTTTTGACAATGAGCAGTTCTTC.

The chain has TRBV19 and TRBJ2-3, with D maybe TRBD1 (6 bases). Between the trimmed V and J ends, which lost 3 bases and 3 bases, there was a span of 10 bases. This CDR3 spans 14 amino acids. Germline-derived CDR1 and CDR2 are LNHDA and SQIVND (reference sequence). The CDR3 region is CASSMGHLTDTQYF. CDR3 coding DNA: TGTGCCAGTAGTATGGGACACTTAACAGATACGCAGTATTTT.

This chain connects TRBV27 to TRBJ1-1; D is ambiguous. Germline V lookup: CDR1 MNHEY, CDR2 SMNVEV (reference sequence). The V and J ends lost 2 bases and 6 bases respectively, with 10 bases between them. This CDR3 region has 13 residues. The CDR3 DNA follows: TGTGCCAGCAGTTTAGGTGGGATCTCTGAAGCTTTCTTT. It specifies CASSLGGISEAFF.

V and J are TRBV29-1 and TRBJ2-7; D possibly corresponds to TRBD2 (6 bases). Per the germline V gene, CDR1 is SQVTM and CDR2 is ANQGSEA. Trimming shortened V by 6 bases and J by 2 bases, and 17 bases separated the two germline ends. CDR3 length: 14 amino acids. The DNA of the CDR3 is TGCAGCGTGACGGGACTCCCAAAAACCTACGAGCAGTACTTC. Translated: CSVTGLPKTYEQYF.